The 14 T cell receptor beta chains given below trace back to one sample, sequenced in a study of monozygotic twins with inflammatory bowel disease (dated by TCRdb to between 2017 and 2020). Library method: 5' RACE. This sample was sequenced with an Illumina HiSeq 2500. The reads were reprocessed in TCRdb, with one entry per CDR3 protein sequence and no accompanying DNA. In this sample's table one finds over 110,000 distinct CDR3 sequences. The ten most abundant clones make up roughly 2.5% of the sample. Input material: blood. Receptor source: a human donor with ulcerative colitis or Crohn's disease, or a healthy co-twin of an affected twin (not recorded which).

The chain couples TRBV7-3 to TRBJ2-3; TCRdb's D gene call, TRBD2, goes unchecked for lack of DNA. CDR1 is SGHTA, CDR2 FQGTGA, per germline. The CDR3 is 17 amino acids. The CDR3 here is CASSFIGPTSGADTQYF.

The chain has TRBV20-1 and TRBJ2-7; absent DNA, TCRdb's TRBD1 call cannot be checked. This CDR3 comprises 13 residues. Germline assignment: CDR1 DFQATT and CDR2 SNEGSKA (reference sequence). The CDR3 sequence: CSARDHRGLEQYF.

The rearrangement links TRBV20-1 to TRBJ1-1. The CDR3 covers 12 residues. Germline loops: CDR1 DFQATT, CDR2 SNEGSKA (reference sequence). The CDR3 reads CSARNDGFEAFF.

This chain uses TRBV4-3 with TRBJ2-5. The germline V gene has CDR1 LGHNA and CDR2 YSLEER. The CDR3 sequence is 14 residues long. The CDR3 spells CASGQGAIQETQYF.

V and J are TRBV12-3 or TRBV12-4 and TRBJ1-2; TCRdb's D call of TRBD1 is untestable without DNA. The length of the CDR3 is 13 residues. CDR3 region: CASSSVRVYGYTF.

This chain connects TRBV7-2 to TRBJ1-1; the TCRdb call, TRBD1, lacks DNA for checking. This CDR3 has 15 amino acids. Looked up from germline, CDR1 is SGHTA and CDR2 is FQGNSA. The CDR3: CASSSHQGLNTEAFF.

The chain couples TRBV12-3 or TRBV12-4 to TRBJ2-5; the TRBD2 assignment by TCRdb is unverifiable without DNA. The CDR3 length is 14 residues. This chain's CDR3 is CASSKPPVGETQYF.

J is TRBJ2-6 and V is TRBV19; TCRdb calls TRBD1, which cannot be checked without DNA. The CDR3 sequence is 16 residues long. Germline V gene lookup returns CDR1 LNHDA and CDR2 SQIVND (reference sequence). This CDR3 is CASRDRGLAGANVLTF.

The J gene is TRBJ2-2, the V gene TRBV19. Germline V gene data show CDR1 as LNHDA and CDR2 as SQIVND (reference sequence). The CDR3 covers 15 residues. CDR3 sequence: CASSIRRTYTGELFF.

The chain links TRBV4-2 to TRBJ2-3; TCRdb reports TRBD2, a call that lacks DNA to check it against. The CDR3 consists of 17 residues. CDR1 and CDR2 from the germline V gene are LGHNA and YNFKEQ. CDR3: CASSQVMIGAGPAYQYF.

CDR3 amino acids: CASSLTGSNSPLHF. The V and J genes are TRBV5-1 and TRBJ1-6; TCRdb returns TRBD1, unconfirmable since there is no DNA. From germline, CDR1 is SGHRS and CDR2 YFSETQ. This CDR3 is 14 amino acids long.

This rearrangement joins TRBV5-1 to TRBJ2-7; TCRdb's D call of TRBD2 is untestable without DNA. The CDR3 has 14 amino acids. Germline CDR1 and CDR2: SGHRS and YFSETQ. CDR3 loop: CASSLAGASYEQYF.

The CDR3 spells CASSPDRGGGYTF. The V gene is TRBV5-5, the J gene TRBJ1-2; checking the TCRdb D call of TRBD1 is not possible without DNA. The CDR3 is 13 amino acids. Looked up from germline, CDR1 is SGHKS and CDR2 is YYEKEE (reference sequence).

This CDR3 reads CSATSDSSYEQYF. The J gene is TRBJ2-7, the V gene TRBV20-1. The length of the CDR3 is 13 residues. Germline V CDR1 and CDR2: DFQATT, SNEGSKA (reference sequence).